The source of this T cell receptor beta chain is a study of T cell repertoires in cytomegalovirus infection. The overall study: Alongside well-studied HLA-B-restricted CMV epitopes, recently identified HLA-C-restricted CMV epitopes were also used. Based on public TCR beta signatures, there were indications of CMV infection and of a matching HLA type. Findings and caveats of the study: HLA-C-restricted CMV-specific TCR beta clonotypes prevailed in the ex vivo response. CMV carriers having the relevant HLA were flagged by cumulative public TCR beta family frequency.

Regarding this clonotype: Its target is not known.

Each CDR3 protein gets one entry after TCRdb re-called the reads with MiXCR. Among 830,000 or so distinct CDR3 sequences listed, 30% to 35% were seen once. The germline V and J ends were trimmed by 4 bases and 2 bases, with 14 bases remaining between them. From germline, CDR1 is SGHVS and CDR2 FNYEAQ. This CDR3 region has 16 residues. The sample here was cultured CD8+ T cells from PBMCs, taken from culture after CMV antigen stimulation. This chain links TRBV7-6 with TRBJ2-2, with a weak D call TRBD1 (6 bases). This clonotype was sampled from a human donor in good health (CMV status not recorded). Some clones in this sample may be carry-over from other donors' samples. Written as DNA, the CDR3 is TGTGCCAGCAGCTCTACAGGGTGGGAAAACACCGGGGAGCTGTTTTTT. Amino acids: CASSSTGWENTGELFF.